This is a list of T cell receptor beta chains from one sample in a study of siplizumab effects on memory and regulatory T cells. Using immunoSEQ multiplex PCR, the repertoire was profiled, and TCRdb retains in-frame clones only, with some absent. The sample has 85,000 to 90,000 clones; about 90% are singletons. The sample comprised CD4+ T cells sorted from blood. The receptors were gathered from a human donor in good health. CDR3s include the opening cysteine and the closing phenylalanine or tryptophan. D genes are given only for firm matches. Clone size appears in some rows only: once, few, many, or a class for an expanded clone.

d_gene: NA; v_gene: TRBV27; abundance: NA; j_gene: TRBJ1-2; CDR3aa: CASREGQGHGYTF; CDR3nt: TGTGCCAGCAGAGAAGGGCAGGGACATGGCTACACCTTC
d_gene: NA; v_gene: TRBV6-5; abundance: few; j_gene: TRBJ1-2; CDR3aa: CASSSAGNGYTF; CDR3nt: TGTGCCAGCAGTTCAGCCGGTAATGGCTACACCTTC
d_gene: TRBD1; v_gene: TRBV5-1; abundance: NA; j_gene: TRBJ2-1; CDR3aa: CASSFRTGHNEQFF; CDR3nt: TGCGCCAGCAGCTTCCGGACAGGTCACAATGAGCAGTTCTTC
d_gene: TRBD1; v_gene: TRBV7-2; abundance: NA; j_gene: TRBJ1-2; CDR3aa: CASSPRQGNLNYGYTF; CDR3nt: TGTGCCAGCAGCCCAAGACAGGGTAACCTTAACTATGGCTACACCTTC
d_gene: NA; v_gene: TRBV7-2; abundance: NA; j_gene: TRBJ1-5; CDR3aa: CASSLRAGKDQPQHF; CDR3nt: TGTGCCAGCAGCCTAAGGGCGGGGAAAGATCAGCCCCAGCATTTT
d_gene: NA; v_gene: TRBV2; abundance: NA; j_gene: TRBJ1-1; CDR3aa: CASSRGAGGTEAFF; CDR3nt: TGTGCCAGCAGCCGGGGGGCTGGGGGCACTGAAGCTTTCTTT
d_gene: NA; v_gene: TRBV25-1; abundance: NA; j_gene: TRBJ2-3; CDR3aa: CASSEVGLNTQYF; CDR3nt: TGTGCCAGCAGTGAAGTCGGCTTGAATACGCAGTATTTT
d_gene: TRBD2; v_gene: TRBV2; abundance: few; j_gene: TRBJ2-5; CDR3aa: CASSESSGSAKTQYF; CDR3nt: TGTGCCAGCAGTGAGTCTAGCGGGAGTGCAAAGACCCAGTACTTC
d_gene: TRBD1; v_gene: TRBV29-1; abundance: NA; j_gene: TRBJ1-1; CDR3aa: CSAGQGATEAFF; CDR3nt: TGCAGCGCAGGACAGGGGGCAACTGAAGCTTTCTTT
d_gene: TRBD1; v_gene: TRBV5-4; abundance: few; j_gene: TRBJ1-1; CDR3aa: CASRVQGVDTEAFF; CDR3nt: TGTGCCAGCAGAGTACAGGGGGTGGACACTGAAGCTTTCTTT
d_gene: NA; v_gene: TRBV7-6; abundance: once; j_gene: TRBJ2-6; CDR3aa: CASSRGNSGANVLTF; CDR3nt: TGTGCCAGCAGCCGAGGGAATTCTGGGGCCAACGTCCTGACTTTC
d_gene: NA; v_gene: TRBV5-4; abundance: NA; j_gene: TRBJ2-5; CDR3aa: CASSSQETQYF; CDR3nt: TGTGCCAGCAGCTCGCAAGAGACCCAGTACTTC
d_gene: NA; v_gene: TRBV19; abundance: NA; j_gene: TRBJ1-5; CDR3aa: CASSTGTSNNQPQHF; CDR3nt: TGTGCCAGTAGTACCGGGACGAGCAACAATCAGCCCCAGCATTTT
d_gene: NA; v_gene: TRBV10-3; abundance: once; j_gene: TRBJ2-3; CDR3aa: CAIKVSNTDTQYF; CDR3nt: TGTGCCATCAAGGTCAGTAACACAGATACGCAGTATTTT
d_gene: NA; v_gene: TRBV7-9; abundance: NA; j_gene: TRBJ1-1; CDR3aa: CASSQTYTEAFF; CDR3nt: TGTGCCAGCAGCCAGACGTACACTGAAGCTTTCTTT
d_gene: TRBD2; v_gene: TRBV9; abundance: NA; j_gene: TRBJ2-1; CDR3aa: CASTRGSGSSYNEQFF; CDR3nt: TGTGCCAGCACGAGGGGAAGCGGGAGCTCCTACAATGAGCAGTTCTTC
d_gene: NA; v_gene: TRBV2; abundance: NA; j_gene: TRBJ2-1; CDR3aa: CASSGVFSSYNEQFF; CDR3nt: TGTGCCAGCAGTGGGGTCTTCAGCTCCTACAATGAGCAGTTCTTC
d_gene: TRBD1; v_gene: TRBV6-1; abundance: NA; j_gene: TRBJ2-2; CDR3aa: CASSENRGRTGELFF; CDR3nt: TGTGCCAGCAGTGAAAACAGGGGGCGCACCGGGGAGCTGTTTTTT
d_gene: TRBD1; v_gene: TRBV27; abundance: NA; j_gene: TRBJ1-5; CDR3aa: CASSTDRGAGQPQHF; CDR3nt: TGTGCCAGCAGTACCGACAGGGGCGCAGGGCAGCCCCAGCATTTT
d_gene: NA; v_gene: TRBV5-6; abundance: NA; j_gene: TRBJ2-3; CDR3aa: CASSLDGEADTQYF; CDR3nt: TGTGCCAGCAGCTTGGACGGGGAGGCAGATACGCAGTATTTT
d_gene: NA; v_gene: TRBV6-6; abundance: once; j_gene: TRBJ2-7; CDR3aa: CASSSSGLRAFEQYF; CDR3nt: TGTGCCAGCAGTTCCTCCGGCCTTAGGGCCTTCGAGCAGTACTTC
d_gene: NA; v_gene: TRBV19; abundance: NA; j_gene: TRBJ2-6; CDR3aa: CASSIGGGSGANVLTF; CDR3nt: TGTGCCAGTAGTATAGGCGGAGGCTCTGGGGCCAACGTCCTGACTTTC
d_gene: NA; v_gene: TRBV7-2; abundance: NA; j_gene: TRBJ1-4; CDR3aa: CASSPRVAAEKLFF; CDR3nt: TGTGCCAGCAGCCCCCGGGTGGCGGCTGAAAAACTGTTTTTT
d_gene: NA; v_gene: TRBV28; abundance: NA; j_gene: TRBJ1-5; CDR3aa: CASSLSTGAQHF; CDR3nt: TGTGCCAGCAGTTTAAGCACCGGGGCCCAGCATTTT
d_gene: NA; v_gene: TRBV30; abundance: NA; j_gene: TRBJ1-2; CDR3aa: CAWSADHGGYTF; CDR3nt: TGTGCCTGGAGTGCGGATCATGGCGGCTACACCTTC
d_gene: TRBD2; v_gene: TRBV30; abundance: NA; j_gene: TRBJ2-3; CDR3aa: CAWAASGSFLRAYTQYF; CDR3nt: TGTGCCTGGGCTGCGAGCGGGAGTTTTCTTAGGGCGTATACGCAGTATTTT
d_gene: TRBD1; v_gene: TRBV30; abundance: NA; j_gene: TRBJ2-5; CDR3aa: CALAGTGMETQYF; CDR3nt: TGTGCCTTGGCCGGGACAGGGATGGAGACCCAGTACTTC
d_gene: NA; v_gene: TRBV5-5; abundance: NA; j_gene: TRBJ1-3; CDR3aa: CASSWGGSGNTIYF; CDR3nt: TGTGCCAGCAGCTGGGGAGGCTCTGGAAACACCATATATTTT
d_gene: NA; v_gene: TRBV21-1; abundance: NA; j_gene: TRBJ1-5; CDR3aa: CASSNQEKKRGQGVRQPQHF; CDR3nt: TGTGCCAGCAGCAATCAGGAGAAGAAGCGGGGACAGGGGGTTCGCCAGCCCCAGCATTTT
d_gene: TRBD2; v_gene: TRBV11-1; abundance: NA; j_gene: TRBJ2-7; CDR3aa: CASSLLTSDYEQYF; CDR3nt: TGTGCCAGCAGCTTATTGACTAGCGACTACGAGCAGTACTTC
d_gene: NA; v_gene: TRBV28; abundance: NA; j_gene: TRBJ2-7; CDR3aa: CASSPSGPKRHEQYF; CDR3nt: TGTGCCAGCAGTCCCTCGGGGCCCAAGCGTCACGAGCAGTACTTC
d_gene: NA; v_gene: TRBV5-6; abundance: NA; j_gene: TRBJ2-3; CDR3aa: CASSPEGGRISRGPQYF; CDR3nt: TGTGCCAGCAGCCCCGAGGGAGGGAGAATTAGCAGGGGGCCGCAGTATTTT
d_gene: NA; v_gene: TRBV9; abundance: once; j_gene: TRBJ2-3; CDR3aa: CASSVAPGETDTQYF; CDR3nt: TGTGCCAGCAGCGTAGCTCCGGGAGAGACAGATACGCAGTATTTT
d_gene: NA; v_gene: TRBV7-2; abundance: NA; j_gene: TRBJ1-3; CDR3aa: CASSQVGQSSGNTIYF; CDR3nt: TGTGCCAGCAGCCAAGTGGGCCAGAGCTCTGGAAACACCATATATTTT
d_gene: NA; v_gene: TRBV13; abundance: NA; j_gene: TRBJ1-4; CDR3aa: CASSLGGTKLFF; CDR3nt: TGTGCCAGCAGCTTGGGAGGCACAAAACTGTTTTTT
d_gene: TRBD2; v_gene: TRBV9; abundance: NA; j_gene: TRBJ2-1; CDR3aa: CASSAPGSGSYNEQFF; CDR3nt: TGTGCCAGCAGCGCCCCGGGTAGCGGGAGTTACAATGAGCAGTTCTTC
d_gene: TRBD1; v_gene: TRBV9; abundance: NA; j_gene: TRBJ2-7; CDR3aa: CASSAYPQRSGTGEQYF; CDR3nt: TGTGCCAGCAGCGCCTACCCCCAGAGGAGCGGGACAGGGGAGCAGTACTTC
d_gene: TRBD1; v_gene: TRBV5-1; abundance: NA; j_gene: TRBJ1-1; CDR3aa: CASSFETTGAGTEAFF; CDR3nt: TGCGCCAGCAGCTTTGAGACGACAGGGGCGGGCACTGAAGCTTTCTTT
d_gene: NA; v_gene: TRBV7-6; abundance: NA; j_gene: TRBJ2-7; CDR3aa: CASSTAREGNEQYF; CDR3nt: TGTGCCAGCAGCACTGCGCGGGAAGGCAACGAGCAGTACTTC
d_gene: TRBD2; v_gene: TRBV5-1; abundance: NA; j_gene: TRBJ2-3; CDR3aa: CASSPGLAGGNPSTDTQYF; CDR3nt: TGCGCCAGCAGCCCGGGACTAGCGGGAGGGAATCCTAGCACAGATACGCAGTATTTT
d_gene: NA; v_gene: TRBV15; abundance: NA; j_gene: TRBJ2-3; CDR3aa: CATSRNTDTQYF; CDR3nt: TGTGCCACCAGCAGAAACACAGATACGCAGTATTTT
d_gene: NA; v_gene: TRBV29-1; abundance: NA; j_gene: TRBJ2-3; CDR3aa: CSAIQGNTQYF; CDR3nt: TGCAGCGCCATACAGGGAAACACGCAGTATTTT
d_gene: TRBD1; v_gene: TRBV7-7; abundance: NA; j_gene: TRBJ2-2; CDR3aa: CASTEGAPGELFF; CDR3nt: TGTGCTAGCACCGAGGGGGCCCCCGGGGAGCTGTTTTTT
d_gene: TRBD1; v_gene: TRBV30; abundance: once; j_gene: TRBJ2-1; CDR3aa: CAWSRGLHNEQFF; CDR3nt: TGTGCCTGGAGCAGGGGGCTTCACAATGAGCAGTTCTTC